This TCR beta chain was captured in a study of T cells after somatic rescue of genetic block. The protocol was immunoSEQ multiplex PCR, while the TCRdb copy is restricted to in-frame clones and leaves out a portion. The repertoire holds about 13,000 clones, with around 70% as singletons. V was cut by 2 bases and J by 4 bases, with 9 bases left in between. Germline-derived CDR1 and CDR2 are MNHEY and SMNVEV (reference sequence). The CDR3 extends over 15 amino acids. This clonotype originated in a boy aged 5-17 years. Input material: peripheral blood mononuclear cells (PBMCs). The chain joins TRBV27 to TRBJ2-6; no clear D. The CDR3 nucleotides are TGTGCCAGCAGTTTAGAGGTCTCCGGGGCCAACGTCCTGACTTTC. Its protein is CASSLEVSGANVLTF.